The T cell receptor beta chain described here comes from a study of yellow fever vaccine responses in identical twins (dated 2018 in TCRdb). As for the study more broadly: Focusing on identical twins, the study followed the T cell clones that responded to the vaccine, and did so with precision.

The method was RT-PCR. The data were produced on an Illumina HiSeq 2500. Clones were called with MiXCR by TCRdb after fastp trimmed the public reads at Q25, and only in-frame beta chains were retained. Entries that share a CDR3 protein sequence are merged under the most common genes and DNA. The sample profile shows approximately 32,000 distinct CDR3 sequences; about 63% of them were found once. The top ten clonotypes cover 4.5% to 5% of the sample. Including cysteine and phenylalanine, the CDR3 has 14 amino acids. CDR3 DNA is the only sequence kept; it has 42 bases, read in frame from the first base. CDR1 and CDR2, per the germline V gene, are ENHRY and SYGVKD. Trimming takes 2 bases from V and 7 bases from J, and the germline ends sit 14 bases apart. Study-level results and caveats: According to the authors, in identical twins the way T cells responded to vaccination appeared partly convergent and partly personalized.

With respect to this clonotype: Its antigen is unknown. Per-nucleotide qualities are absent, and no much larger clonotype sits a single base away.

This TCR came from a woman aged 18-29 years who received the yellow fever vaccine. Donor details come from another sample of the same person, matched by shared clones. The sequences come from T cells from blood (PBMCs), unsorted or a sorted subset (not recorded which), collected before or after yellow fever vaccination (not recorded which). The rearranged segments are TRBV10-3 and TRBJ1-2; the D gene cannot be resolved reliably. The CDR3 loop reads CAISEDGSGSGYTF. DNA sequence: TGTGCCATCAGTGAGGACGGATCCGGGAGTGGCTACACCTTC.